Listed below are T cell receptor beta chains from one sample, sequenced in a study of a mutant IDH1 vaccine in newly diagnosed glioma. Libraries were prepared by immunoSEQ multiplex PCR; TCRdb keeps only in-frame clonotypes and omits some of them. The sample contains 70,000 or so clones, approximately 82% of which appear only once. The sequenced sample was peripheral blood mononuclear cells (PBMCs), obtained from a glioma patient treated with radiotherapy, temozolomide or both. These receptors were obtained from a woman aged 18-29 years with glioma. Some clones in this sample may be carry-over from other donors' samples. Both conserved end residues are part of each CDR3. A D gene is named only where the DNA matches it firmly. The size field is filled for only some rows; it gives once, few, many or a size class.

j_gene: TRBJ1-2; abundance: -; v_gene: TRBV7-9; d_gene: -; CDR3aa: CASSRGTGGYTF; CDR3nt: TGTGCCAGCAGCCGCGGGACTGGCGGCTACACCTTC
j_gene: TRBJ2-1; abundance: -; v_gene: TRBV10-1; d_gene: TRBD2; CDR3aa: CASSESTGLPRVNEQFF; CDR3nt: TGCGCCAGCAGTGAGTCGACGGGACTACCGAGAGTAAATGAGCAGTTCTTC
j_gene: TRBJ1-1; abundance: -; v_gene: TRBV5-4; d_gene: -; CDR3aa: CASSLLSSTEAFF; CDR3nt: TGTGCCAGCAGCTTGTTGAGTTCCACTGAAGCTTTCTTT
j_gene: TRBJ1-1; abundance: few; v_gene: TRBV6-6; d_gene: -; CDR3aa: CASRVLGGIDTEAFF; CDR3nt: TGTGCCAGCAGGGTATTAGGCGGGATAGACACTGAAGCTTTCTTT
j_gene: TRBJ2-7; abundance: -; v_gene: TRBV5-8; d_gene: TRBD1; CDR3aa: CAVPRDRGTYEQYF; CDR3nt: TGTGCCGTACCCCGGGACAGGGGAACCTACGAGCAGTACTTC
j_gene: TRBJ2-1; abundance: -; v_gene: TRBV11-2; d_gene: -; CDR3aa: CASSLGGSPLFF; CDR3nt: TGTGCCAGCAGCTTAGGCGGGTCTCCCCTTTTCTTC
j_gene: TRBJ2-1; abundance: -; v_gene: TRBV2; d_gene: TRBD2; CDR3aa: CASSGLAGEQFF; CDR3nt: TGTGCCAGCAGTGGGCTAGCGGGTGAGCAGTTCTTC
j_gene: TRBJ1-2; abundance: -; v_gene: TRBV2; d_gene: -; CDR3aa: CASIPGPSYGYTF; CDR3nt: TGTGCCAGCATACCGGGACCCAGCTATGGCTACACCTTC
j_gene: TRBJ1-5; abundance: -; v_gene: TRBV7-9; d_gene: TRBD1; CDR3aa: CASSHLSTGVNQPQHF; CDR3nt: TGTGCCAGCAGCCACTTAAGTACAGGGGTCAATCAGCCCCAGCATTTT
j_gene: TRBJ1-1; abundance: -; v_gene: TRBV21-1; d_gene: -; CDR3aa: CASSKKGVGAFF; CDR3nt: TGTGCCAGCAGCAAAAAGGGGGTGGGAGCTTTCTTT
j_gene: TRBJ1-6; abundance: -; v_gene: TRBV19; d_gene: -; CDR3aa: CASSMRNLGNNSPLHF; CDR3nt: TGTGCCAGTAGTATGCGCAACTTGGGAAATAATTCACCCCTCCACTTT
j_gene: TRBJ2-5; abundance: -; v_gene: TRBV9; d_gene: -; CDR3aa: CASSVSSGNAQETQYF; CDR3nt: TGTGCCAGCAGCGTCTCCTCAGGGAACGCACAAGAGACCCAGTACTTC
j_gene: TRBJ1-1; abundance: few; v_gene: TRBV7-2; d_gene: -; CDR3aa: CASSLGGFGTEAFF; CDR3nt: TGTGCCAGCAGCTTGGGCGGGTTTGGGACTGAAGCTTTCTTT
j_gene: TRBJ2-5; abundance: -; v_gene: TRBV7-9; d_gene: -; CDR3aa: CASSPPVLGTEETQYF; CDR3nt: TGTGCCAGCAGCCCCCCTGTCCTGGGGACGGAAGAGACCCAGTACTTC
j_gene: TRBJ2-3; abundance: once; v_gene: TRBV9; d_gene: -; CDR3aa: CASSLRPPGDTQYF; CDR3nt: TGTGCCAGCAGCTTACGGCCCCCTGGGGATACGCAGTATTTT
j_gene: TRBJ2-2; abundance: -; v_gene: TRBV6-5; d_gene: -; CDR3aa: CASSYGGAGGELFF; CDR3nt: TGTGCCAGCAGTTATGGGGGGGCCGGCGGGGAGCTGTTTTTT
j_gene: TRBJ1-4; abundance: -; v_gene: TRBV30; d_gene: -; CDR3aa: CAWSVGRAGNEKLFF; CDR3nt: TGTGCCTGGAGTGTGGGCAGGGCGGGTAATGAAAAACTGTTTTTT
j_gene: TRBJ1-2; abundance: -; v_gene: TRBV5-1; d_gene: TRBD1; CDR3aa: CASSFGTEFYGYTF; CDR3nt: TGCGCCAGCAGCTTTGGGACAGAGTTCTATGGCTACACCTTC
j_gene: TRBJ2-7; abundance: -; v_gene: TRBV10-3; d_gene: -; CDR3aa: CAISDGHNYEQYF; CDR3nt: TGTGCCATCAGTGATGGGCACAACTACGAGCAGTACTTC
j_gene: TRBJ2-1; abundance: -; v_gene: TRBV19; d_gene: TRBD2; CDR3aa: CASSLSAGGSHEQFF; CDR3nt: TGTGCCAGTAGTCTCTCGGCGGGAGGGTCCCATGAGCAGTTCTTC
j_gene: TRBJ1-5; abundance: -; v_gene: TRBV15; d_gene: TRBD1; CDR3aa: CATSRALTGGKRQPQHF; CDR3nt: TGTGCCACCAGCAGAGCCTTGACAGGGGGCAAGAGACAGCCCCAGCATTTT
j_gene: TRBJ2-3; abundance: -; v_gene: TRBV7-8; d_gene: -; CDR3aa: CASSLGGRGAPGDTQYF; CDR3nt: TGTGCCAGCAGCTTAGGGGGGAGGGGGGCCCCGGGGGATACGCAGTATTTT
j_gene: TRBJ1-1; abundance: few; v_gene: TRBV7-6; d_gene: -; CDR3aa: CASSPDSSLNTEAFF; CDR3nt: TGTGCCAGCAGCCCAGACAGTTCCCTCAACACTGAAGCTTTCTTT
j_gene: TRBJ2-7; abundance: -; v_gene: TRBV5-1; d_gene: TRBD2; CDR3aa: CASSQWGPTGTSGIYEQYF; CDR3nt: TGCGCCAGCAGCCAATGGGGCCCAACCGGGACTAGCGGGATCTACGAGCAGTACTTC
j_gene: TRBJ1-1; abundance: -; v_gene: TRBV9; d_gene: -; CDR3aa: CASSGFPAAEAFF; CDR3nt: TGTGCCAGCAGCGGTTTTCCCGCCGCTGAAGCTTTCTTT
j_gene: TRBJ1-5; abundance: -; v_gene: TRBV19; d_gene: TRBD1; CDR3aa: CASKSGQGAQPQHF; CDR3nt: TGTGCCAGTAAATCAGGACAGGGGGCACAGCCCCAGCATTTT